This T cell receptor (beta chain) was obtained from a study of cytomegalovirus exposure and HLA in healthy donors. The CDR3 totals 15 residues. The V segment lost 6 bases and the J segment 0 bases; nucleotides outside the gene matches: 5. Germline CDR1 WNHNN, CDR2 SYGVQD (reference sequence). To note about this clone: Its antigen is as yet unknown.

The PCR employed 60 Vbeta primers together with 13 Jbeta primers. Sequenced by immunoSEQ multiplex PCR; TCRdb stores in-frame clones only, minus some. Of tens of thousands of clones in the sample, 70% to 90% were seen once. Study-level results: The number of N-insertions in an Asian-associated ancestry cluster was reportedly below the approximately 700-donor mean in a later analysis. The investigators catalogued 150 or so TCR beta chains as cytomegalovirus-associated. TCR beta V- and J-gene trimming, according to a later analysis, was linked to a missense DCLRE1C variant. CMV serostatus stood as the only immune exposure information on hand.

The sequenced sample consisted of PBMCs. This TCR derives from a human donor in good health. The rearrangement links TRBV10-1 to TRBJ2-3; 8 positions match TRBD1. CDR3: CASSGDRTSTDTQYF. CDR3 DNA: TGCGCCAGCAGCGGGGACAGGACTAGCACAGATACGCAGTATTTT.